This paragraph covers one T cell receptor beta chain sequence. The data were produced by immunoSEQ multiplex PCR, yet TCRdb's version contains in-frame clones alone and is incomplete. Of around 120,000 clones listed, over 75% are singletons. The entry originates in a study of T cell clones after liver transplantation. The overall study: TCRbeta sequencing after a pre-transplant mixed lymphocyte reaction identified graft-donor-reactive clones, later tracked in post-transplant blood.

V lost 6 bases and J 2 bases, leaving 11 bases between the germline ends. CDR3 length equals 13 residues. Germline CDR1 reads MDHEN; CDR2 reads SYDVKM. The sequencing used CD4+ T cells from blood, collected 12 months after liver transplant. The source is a human patient who received a liver transplant. Part of the T cell pool may stem from the graft donor. This sequence joins TRBV28 and TRBJ2-7, with D perhaps matching TRBD2 (6 bases). CDR3 region: CASSGSPPYEQYF. CDR3 nucleotides: TGTGCCAGCAGCGGGAGCCCCCCCTACGAGCAGTACTTC.